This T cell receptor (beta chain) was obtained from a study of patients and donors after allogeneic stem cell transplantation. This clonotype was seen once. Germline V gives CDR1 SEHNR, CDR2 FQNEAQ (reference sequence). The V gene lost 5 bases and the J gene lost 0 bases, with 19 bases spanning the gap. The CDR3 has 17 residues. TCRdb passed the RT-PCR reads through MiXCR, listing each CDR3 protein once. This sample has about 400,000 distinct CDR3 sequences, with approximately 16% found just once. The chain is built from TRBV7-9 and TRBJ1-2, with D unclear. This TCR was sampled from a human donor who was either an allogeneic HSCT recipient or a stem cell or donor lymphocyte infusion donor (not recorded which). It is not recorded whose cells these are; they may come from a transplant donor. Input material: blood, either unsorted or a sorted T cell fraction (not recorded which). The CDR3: CASSRQHFERANYGYTF. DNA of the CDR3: TGTGCCAGCAGCCGACAACACTTCGAGCGAGCTAACTATGGCTACACCTTC.